One and the same sample provided the 8 T cell receptor beta chains below, sequenced in a study of cytomegalovirus exposure and HLA in healthy donors. 13 Jbeta primers and 60 Vbeta primers were used for the PCR. Sequencing used immunoSEQ multiplex PCR; TCRdb keeps in-frame clones, though not all of them. This table holds about 100,000 clones, about 70% found once. The sample taken for sequencing was PBMCs. These receptors came from a woman between 18 and 30 years old in good health and CMV-seropositive.

This clone was observed once. V and J are TRBV9 and TRBJ2-1, with 10 bases lining up with TRBD1. The CDR3 consists of 16 residues. Germline lookup yields CDR1 SGDLS and CDR2 YYNGEE. The V segment lost 4 bases and the J segment 1 base; nucleotides outside the gene matches: 5. CDR3 sequence (DNA): TGTGCCAGCAGCCCTGGACAGGGGGGATCCTACAATGAGCAGTTCTTC. Its translation is CASSPGQGGSYNEQFF.

The rearrangement links TRBV18 to TRBJ2-7, with no clear D. V lost 6 bases and J 0 bases, leaving 6 bases between the germline ends. The CDR3 sequence is 12 residues long. CDR1 and CDR2 from the germline V gene are KGHSH and LQKENI. The CDR3, as DNA: TGTGCCAGCTCTCTCAGCTCCTACGAGCAGTACTTC. Translating gives CASSLSSYEQYF.

V is TRBV5-1 and J is TRBJ2-7; TRBD1 matches at 10 bases. Unmatched junction bases numbered 4, after V lost 4 bases and J lost 6 bases. This CDR3 contains 13 residues. Germline CDR1 SGHRS, CDR2 YFSETQ. The CDR3 region is CASSPGTGAEQYF. CDR3 in DNA: TGCGCCAGCAGCCCCGGGACAGGGGCCGAGCAGTACTTC. Variable domain in full (rest from reference TRBV5-1 and TRBJ2-7): KAGVTQTPRYLIKTRGQQVTLSCSPISGHRSVSWYQQTPGQGLQFLFEYFSETQRNKGNFPGRFSGRQFSNSRSEMNVSTLELGDSALYLCASSPGTGAEQYFGPGTRLTVT.

The genes are TRBV9 and TRBJ2-1; no definite D call. The CDR3 is 14 residues long. With 4 bases removed from V and 0 bases from J, the gap between germline ends came to 8 bases. Germline V gene sequence: CDR1 SGDLS, CDR2 YYNGEE. The CDR3 DNA reads as TGTGCCAGCAGCCCCTGGAGCTCCTACAATGAGCAGTTCTTC. Amino acids: CASSPWSSYNEQFF.

The J gene is TRBJ2-1, the V gene TRBV30; 12 positions match TRBD2. CDR1 is GTSNPN and CDR2 is SVGIG in the germline V gene (reference sequence). After removal of 0 bases from V and 4 bases from J, the junction contained 4 bases not matched to a gene. The CDR3 spans 16 residues. The DNA of the CDR3 is TGTGCCTGGAGTGTATTAGGACTAGCGGGATACAATGAGCAGTTCTTC. Amino acid sequence: CAWSVLGLAGYNEQFF.

The V gene is TRBV18, the J gene TRBJ2-2; D is possibly TRBD2 (6 bases). The CDR3 is made up of 14 amino acids. Germline assignment: CDR1 KGHSH and CDR2 LQKENI. V lost 7 bases and J lost 6, with 15 bases in between. The CDR3 is CASFASVVPGELFF. The CDR3 DNA is TGTGCCAGCTTCGCTAGCGTCGTCCCCGGGGAGCTGTTTTTT.

This sequence joins TRBV2 and TRBJ2-5; D might be TRBD2 (6 bases). The CDR3 runs 13 residues. Germline loops: CDR1 SNHLY, CDR2 FYNNEI. V lost 6 bases and J 4 bases, leaving 12 bases between the germline ends. The CDR3 spells CASRTGGLETQYF. The CDR3 DNA reads TGTGCCAGCAGGACCGGAGGGCTAGAGACCCAGTACTTC.

The V gene is TRBV5-6, the J gene TRBJ2-6; TRBD2 might be the D (5 bases). The CDR3 is 15 residues long. V was pared by 2 bases and J by 1 base, with 7 bases between. Germline V gene data show CDR1 as SGHDT and CDR2 as YYEEEE. The CDR3 region has the DNA TGTGCCAGCAGCTTTAGGAGGTCTGGGGCCAACGTCCTGACTTTC. Protein product: CASSFRRSGANVLTF.